This is a list of T cell receptor beta chains from one sample in a study of blood T cells in healthy people across ages. MiXCR, run by TCRdb on the 5' RACE reads, gives a single entry per CDR3 protein. The sample has more than 1 million distinct CDR3 sequences; around 45% are singletons. Sequences were obtained from blood. All receptors derive from a woman in her fifties or sixties in good health. CDR3s include the opening cysteine and the closing phenylalanine or tryptophan. D genes are given only for firm matches. Not every row has a clone size; where given, it reads once, few, many or a size class.

clone_size: few
d_call: .
v_call: TRBV3-1
j_call: TRBJ2-6
cdr3_nt: TGTGCCAGCAGCCAAGTCCCTGGGGCCAACGTCCTGACTTTC
cdr3_aa: CASSQVPGANVLTF

clone_size: few
d_call: TRBD2
v_call: TRBV10-3
j_call: TRBJ2-5
cdr3_nt: TGTGCCAGCCGACCTGCTAGCGGGGGAGAGACCCAGTACTTC
cdr3_aa: CASRPASGGETQYF

clone_size: .
d_call: .
v_call: TRBV30
j_call: TRBJ1-4
cdr3_nt: TGTGCCTGGAGTGAGGAAATCGAAAAACTGTTTTTT
cdr3_aa: CAWSEEIEKLFF

clone_size: .
d_call: TRBD1
v_call: TRBV3-1
j_call: TRBJ2-1
cdr3_nt: TGTGCCAGCAGCCAAATACTCGACAGGGGGGGAGAGTTCTTC
cdr3_aa: CASSQILDRGGEFF

clone_size: .
d_call: TRBD1
v_call: TRBV20-1
j_call: TRBJ1-1
cdr3_nt: TGCAGGGCCCAGGGGACAGGAACTAACACTGAAGCTTTCTTT
cdr3_aa: CRAQGTGTNTEAFF

clone_size: .
d_call: .
v_call: TRBV5-1
j_call: TRBJ2-5
cdr3_nt: TGCGCCAGCAGCTTGGGGCGACAGTCCTTAGAGACCCAGTACTTC
cdr3_aa: CASSLGRQSLETQYF

clone_size: few
d_call: .
v_call: TRBV10-3
j_call: TRBJ2-7
cdr3_nt: TGTGCCATTTCGGACATTTCTCGCGAGCAGTACTTC
cdr3_aa: CAISDISREQYF

clone_size: .
d_call: TRBD2
v_call: TRBV6-5
j_call: TRBJ2-7
cdr3_nt: TGTGCCAGCAGTCGTCTAGCGGGAATCAGGGCCCAGTACTTC
cdr3_aa: CASSRLAGIRAQYF

clone_size: .
d_call: TRBD1
v_call: TRBV6-6
j_call: TRBJ2-2
cdr3_nt: TGTGCCAGCACCCTAGGACAGGGGAAGACCGGGGAGCTGTTTTTT
cdr3_aa: CASTLGQGKTGELFF

clone_size: .
d_call: .
v_call: TRBV7-2
j_call: TRBJ2-1
cdr3_nt: TGTGCCAGCAGCAGAAAACCGGGGGTTGAGCAGTTCTTC
cdr3_aa: CASSRKPGVEQFF

clone_size: few
d_call: TRBD2
v_call: TRBV7-2
j_call: TRBJ2-1
cdr3_nt: TGTGCCAGCAGCGCTTGGACTAGCGACTCCTACAATGAGCAGTTCTTC
cdr3_aa: CASSAWTSDSYNEQFF

clone_size: .
d_call: .
v_call: TRBV20-1
j_call: TRBJ1-2
cdr3_nt: TGCAGTGCCCCGACTAGGGAAATGGACTACACCTTC
cdr3_aa: CSAPTREMDYTF

clone_size: few
d_call: .
v_call: TRBV6-2/TRBV6-3
j_call: TRBJ2-7
cdr3_nt: TGTGCCAGCAGTCGGATGGTTTCTTACGAGCAGTACTTC
cdr3_aa: CASSRMVSYEQYF

clone_size: few
d_call: TRBD2
v_call: TRBV27
j_call: TRBJ2-7
cdr3_nt: TGTGCCAGCAGTCAACTAGCGGGAGGGATCTACGAGCAGTACTTC
cdr3_aa: CASSQLAGGIYEQYF

clone_size: .
d_call: .
v_call: TRBV7-8
j_call: TRBJ2-5
cdr3_nt: TGTGCCAGCAGCTACTATGTGTGGGAGACCCAGTACTTC
cdr3_aa: CASSYYVWETQYF

clone_size: once
d_call: TRBD2
v_call: TRBV20-1
j_call: TRBJ2-3
cdr3_nt: TGCAGTGCTAGAGATTGGGTGACTAGCGGGCGGGCAGATACGCAGTATTTT
cdr3_aa: CSARDWVTSGRADTQYF

clone_size: few
d_call: TRBD2
v_call: TRBV3-1
j_call: TRBJ2-1
cdr3_nt: TGTGCCAGCAGCCAACCGGGATGGTTAGCGGGAACGAATGAGCAGTTCTTC
cdr3_aa: CASSQPGWLAGTNEQFF

clone_size: many
d_call: .
v_call: TRBV7-3
j_call: TRBJ2-3
cdr3_nt: TGTGCCAGCAGCACCAAGGCGCCAGATACGCAGTATTTT
cdr3_aa: CASSTKAPDTQYF

clone_size: .
d_call: TRBD2
v_call: TRBV20-1
j_call: TRBJ2-5
cdr3_nt: TGCAGTGCTAGACTGACTAGCGGGTTAACGAGAGAGACCCAGTACTTC
cdr3_aa: CSARLTSGLTRETQYF

clone_size: few
d_call: .
v_call: TRBV3-1
j_call: TRBJ2-7
cdr3_nt: TGTGCCAGCAGCGGGATGGACCCTTACGTCCCCTACGAGCAGTACTTC
cdr3_aa: CASSGMDPYVPYEQYF

clone_size: few
d_call: .
v_call: TRBV6-5
j_call: TRBJ2-1
cdr3_nt: TGTGCCAGCAGTTACTCGCCGACAGCTGACAATGAGCAGTTCTTC
cdr3_aa: CASSYSPTADNEQFF

clone_size: .
d_call: TRBD1
v_call: TRBV4-1
j_call: TRBJ1-2
cdr3_nt: TGCGCCAGCAGCCAAGAAGGAGGGGGGACAGGGAAAAACTATGGCTACACCTTC
cdr3_aa: CASSQEGGGTGKNYGYTF

clone_size: few
d_call: .
v_call: TRBV5-5
j_call: TRBJ1-2
cdr3_nt: TGTGCCAGCCGTGGGACAAGCCTGAACTATGGCTACACCTTC
cdr3_aa: CASRGTSLNYGYTF

clone_size: once
d_call: .
v_call: TRBV28
j_call: TRBJ2-7
cdr3_nt: TGTGCCAGCAGTGACGGTCCCGTGGAGCAGTACTTC
cdr3_aa: CASSDGPVEQYF

clone_size: .
d_call: .
v_call: TRBV2
j_call: TRBJ2-1
cdr3_nt: TGTGCCAGCAGTGAGCGGGGCGCTGAGCAGTTCTTC
cdr3_aa: CASSERGAEQFF

clone_size: .
d_call: .
v_call: TRBV12-3/TRBV12-4
j_call: TRBJ2-3
cdr3_nt: TGTGCCAGCAGCCGGACTGGCTATACGCAGTATTTT
cdr3_aa: CASSRTGYTQYF

clone_size: few
d_call: .
v_call: TRBV6-5
j_call: TRBJ2-1
cdr3_nt: TGTGCCAGCAGTAGGATCCCCACATGGGATGAGCAGTTCTTC
cdr3_aa: CASSRIPTWDEQFF

clone_size: .
d_call: TRBD1
v_call: TRBV10-1
j_call: TRBJ2-7
cdr3_nt: TGCGCCAGCAGTGAGTCGGGGACAGGGAAAAACGAGCAGTACTTC
cdr3_aa: CASSESGTGKNEQYF

clone_size: .
d_call: TRBD2
v_call: TRBV12-3/TRBV12-4
j_call: TRBJ2-2
cdr3_nt: TGTGCCAGCAGGCCATCTAGCGGGAGGGCCGCCGGGGAGCTGTTTTTT
cdr3_aa: CASRPSSGRAAGELFF

clone_size: few
d_call: TRBD1
v_call: TRBV27
j_call: TRBJ2-1
cdr3_nt: TGTGCCAGCAGTATGCCCAACAGGGGGCGTTCCTACAATGAGCAGTTCTTC
cdr3_aa: CASSMPNRGRSYNEQFF

clone_size: few
d_call: .
v_call: TRBV12-3/TRBV12-4
j_call: TRBJ2-2
cdr3_nt: TGTGCCAGCAGCGACCTACTCGTCACCGGGGAGCTGTTTTTT
cdr3_aa: CASSDLLVTGELFF

clone_size: .
d_call: TRBD1
v_call: TRBV27
j_call: TRBJ2-7
cdr3_nt: TGTGCCAGCAGTCTTTGGGACAGGTTTTCCGAGCAGTACTTC
cdr3_aa: CASSLWDRFSEQYF

clone_size: .
d_call: TRBD1
v_call: TRBV6-5
j_call: TRBJ2-7
cdr3_nt: TGTGCCAGCAGTTTCCCGGGACAGGGCCCAGAGAGCTCCTACGAGCAGTACTTC
cdr3_aa: CASSFPGQGPESSYEQYF

clone_size: .
d_call: TRBD1
v_call: TRBV6-5
j_call: TRBJ2-3
cdr3_nt: TGTGCCAGCAGTTACAGACAGGGCCGGAGCACAGATACGCAGTATTTT
cdr3_aa: CASSYRQGRSTDTQYF

clone_size: few
d_call: TRBD2
v_call: TRBV27
j_call: TRBJ2-3
cdr3_nt: TGTGCCAGCAGTTTAGGCGGGAGTAGCGCAGATACGCAGTATTTT
cdr3_aa: CASSLGGSSADTQYF

clone_size: .
d_call: .
v_call: TRBV6-1
j_call: TRBJ2-1
cdr3_nt: TGTGCCAGCAGTGAACTCGGCAGTATTAGGTACAATGAGCAGTTCTTC
cdr3_aa: CASSELGSIRYNEQFF

clone_size: few
d_call: .
v_call: TRBV7-2
j_call: TRBJ1-4
cdr3_nt: TGTGCCAGCAGCTCGGGGGCGTCCTGGGAAAAACTGTTTTTT
cdr3_aa: CASSSGASWEKLFF

clone_size: .
d_call: TRBD1
v_call: TRBV15
j_call: TRBJ2-4
cdr3_nt: TGTGCCACCAGCACCAGGGACAGCGAGGGTGACATTCAGTACTTC
cdr3_aa: CATSTRDSEGDIQYF

clone_size: few
d_call: TRBD2
v_call: TRBV5-1
j_call: TRBJ2-3
cdr3_nt: TGCGCCAGCAGCCAGACCCTAGCGGGGACCACAGATACGCAGTATTTT
cdr3_aa: CASSQTLAGTTDTQYF

clone_size: .
d_call: .
v_call: TRBV28
j_call: TRBJ1-4
cdr3_nt: TGTGCCAGCAGCCCGGGCAGAGGCAGCGCTAATGAAAAACTGTTTTTT
cdr3_aa: CASSPGRGSANEKLFF

clone_size: .
d_call: TRBD2
v_call: TRBV29-1
j_call: TRBJ2-7
cdr3_nt: TGCAGCGTTGGTGGTAGCGGGAGGGTGGGGGAGCAGTACTTC
cdr3_aa: CSVGGSGRVGEQYF

clone_size: few
d_call: .
v_call: TRBV6-6
j_call: TRBJ2-5
cdr3_nt: TGTGCCAGCAGTCGGGACTCGCAGGGGACCCAGTACTTC
cdr3_aa: CASSRDSQGTQYF

clone_size: .
d_call: .
v_call: TRBV28
j_call: TRBJ2-5
cdr3_nt: TGTGCCAGCAGACCCTTAGGCGGGGAGACCCAGTACTTC
cdr3_aa: CASRPLGGETQYF

clone_size: .
d_call: .
v_call: TRBV6-4
j_call: TRBJ2-1
cdr3_nt: TGTGCCAGCAGTGACTCGAGCGACAATGAGCAGTTCTTC
cdr3_aa: CASSDSSDNEQFF

clone_size: .
d_call: TRBD2
v_call: TRBV9
j_call: TRBJ2-1
cdr3_nt: TGTGCCAGACGGGGGGCGGGAGGGTATAGCTCCTACAATGAGCAGTTCTTC
cdr3_aa: CARRGAGGYSSYNEQFF

clone_size: few
d_call: TRBD2
v_call: TRBV4-2
j_call: TRBJ2-7
cdr3_nt: TGTGCCAGCAGCCGGGGACTAGCGGGAGGAGTTCGCTACGAGCAGTACTTC
cdr3_aa: CASSRGLAGGVRYEQYF

clone_size: .
d_call: .
v_call: TRBV7-9
j_call: TRBJ1-2
cdr3_nt: TGTGCCAGCACCGAGACAGCCTATGGCTACACCTTC
cdr3_aa: CASTETAYGYTF

clone_size: few
d_call: TRBD2
v_call: TRBV6-2/TRBV6-3
j_call: TRBJ2-1
cdr3_nt: TGTGCCAGCAGTTACGGTTTACTAGCGGGAGCGGTTGAGCAGTTCTTC
cdr3_aa: CASSYGLLAGAVEQFF

clone_size: .
d_call: TRBD2
v_call: TRBV9
j_call: TRBJ2-1
cdr3_nt: TGTGCCAGCGGAGGGGGACTAGCGGGAACGGATGAGCAGTTCTTC
cdr3_aa: CASGGGLAGTDEQFF

clone_size: .
d_call: TRBD2
v_call: TRBV5-1
j_call: TRBJ2-5
cdr3_nt: TGCGCCAGCAGCTTGGCTGCTAGCGGGAGGGCCGGTGAGACCCAGTACTTC
cdr3_aa: CASSLAASGRAGETQYF

clone_size: few
d_call: TRBD1
v_call: TRBV20-1
j_call: TRBJ2-7
cdr3_nt: TGCAGTGCTAGAGGGGGGACAGGGGGCTACGAGCAGTACTTC
cdr3_aa: CSARGGTGGYEQYF

clone_size: .
d_call: TRBD1
v_call: TRBV6-1
j_call: TRBJ1-5
cdr3_nt: TGTGCCAGCAAACGGGACAGTCATCAGCCCCAGCATTTT
cdr3_aa: CASKRDSHQPQHF

clone_size: few
d_call: .
v_call: TRBV5-1
j_call: TRBJ2-1
cdr3_nt: TGCGCCAGCTTCGGAGGGCCCTCCTACAATGAGCAGTTCTTC
cdr3_aa: CASFGGPSYNEQFF

clone_size: .
d_call: TRBD2
v_call: TRBV30
j_call: TRBJ2-3
cdr3_nt: TGTGCCTGGAGCCAGCGGGAGCGGGATACGCAGTATTTT
cdr3_aa: CAWSQRERDTQYF

clone_size: few
d_call: .
v_call: TRBV25-1
j_call: TRBJ2-5
cdr3_nt: TGTGCCAGCAGTGATGGGGGTCGGGGGAGTGGGGACCAAGAGACCCAGTACTTC
cdr3_aa: CASSDGGRGSGDQETQYF

clone_size: .
d_call: .
v_call: TRBV11-2
j_call: TRBJ1-2
cdr3_nt: TGTGCCAGCAGCTCACAGGCCTATGGCTACACCTTC
cdr3_aa: CASSSQAYGYTF

clone_size: .
d_call: TRBD2
v_call: TRBV15
j_call: TRBJ2-5
cdr3_nt: TGTGCCACCAGCAGAGACCTCCGCGGGGGTCGGCAGTACTTC
cdr3_aa: CATSRDLRGGRQYF

clone_size: few
d_call: .
v_call: TRBV6-1
j_call: TRBJ2-7
cdr3_nt: TGTGCCAGTACTAAAATACAGGAATACTACGAGCAGTACTTC
cdr3_aa: CASTKIQEYYEQYF

clone_size: .
d_call: .
v_call: TRBV6-1
j_call: TRBJ2-7
cdr3_nt: TGTGCCAGCACCACAGGCTGGGGGTTTTCGTACGAGCAGTACTTC
cdr3_aa: CASTTGWGFSYEQYF

clone_size: .
d_call: .
v_call: TRBV3-1
j_call: TRBJ2-5
cdr3_nt: TGTGCCAGCAGCCAAGATTGGGGTTACGGGCAGTACTTC
cdr3_aa: CASSQDWGYGQYF